The T cell receptor (beta chain) under discussion was sequenced for a study of technical replicates of blood from several donors. V was clipped by 7 bases and J by 3 bases, with 17 bases between them. The CDR3 sequence is 15 residues long. Germline loops: CDR1 MNHNY, CDR2 SVGAGI (reference sequence). Produced via immunoSEQ multiplex PCR; TCRdb's table is partial and in-frame only. The sample has about 82,000 clones; around 96% are singletons. Sequencing was done on a sample of T cells isolated from PBMCs. The chain is built from TRBV6-6 and TRBJ2-3; the D gene is possibly TRBD2 (5 bases). The TCR was taken from a human donor in good health. This CDR3 reads CASTWIAWRTDTQYF. The CDR3, as DNA: TGTGCCAGCACCTGGATAGCCTGGAGGACAGATACGCAGTATTTT.